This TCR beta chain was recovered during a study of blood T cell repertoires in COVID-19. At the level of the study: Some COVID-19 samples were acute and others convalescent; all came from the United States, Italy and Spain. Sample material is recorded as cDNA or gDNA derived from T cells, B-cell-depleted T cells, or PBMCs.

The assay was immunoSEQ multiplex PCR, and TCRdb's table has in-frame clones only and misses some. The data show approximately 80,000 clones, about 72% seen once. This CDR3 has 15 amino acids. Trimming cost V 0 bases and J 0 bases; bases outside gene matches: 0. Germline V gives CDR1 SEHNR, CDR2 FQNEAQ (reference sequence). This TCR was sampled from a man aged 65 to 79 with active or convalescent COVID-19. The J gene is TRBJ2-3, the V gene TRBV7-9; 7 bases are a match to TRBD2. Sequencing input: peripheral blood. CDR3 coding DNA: TGTGCCAGCAGCTTAGCGGGGGGGAGCACAGATACGCAGTATTTT. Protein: CASSLAGGSTDTQYF.